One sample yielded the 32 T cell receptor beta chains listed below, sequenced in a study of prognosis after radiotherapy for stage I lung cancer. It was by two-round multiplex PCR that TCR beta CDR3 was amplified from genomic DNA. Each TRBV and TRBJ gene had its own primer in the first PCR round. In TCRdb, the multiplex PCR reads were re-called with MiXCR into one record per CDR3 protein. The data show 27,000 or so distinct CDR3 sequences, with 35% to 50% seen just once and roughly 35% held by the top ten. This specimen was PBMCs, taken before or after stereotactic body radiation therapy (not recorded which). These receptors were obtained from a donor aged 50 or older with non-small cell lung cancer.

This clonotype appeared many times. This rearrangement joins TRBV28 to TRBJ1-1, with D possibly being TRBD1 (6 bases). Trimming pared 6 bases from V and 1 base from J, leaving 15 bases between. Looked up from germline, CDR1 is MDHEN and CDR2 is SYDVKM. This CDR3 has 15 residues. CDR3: CASRVPGQQNTEAFF. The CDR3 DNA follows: TGTGCCAGCAGGGTTCCGGGACAACAGAACACTGAAGCTTTCTTT.

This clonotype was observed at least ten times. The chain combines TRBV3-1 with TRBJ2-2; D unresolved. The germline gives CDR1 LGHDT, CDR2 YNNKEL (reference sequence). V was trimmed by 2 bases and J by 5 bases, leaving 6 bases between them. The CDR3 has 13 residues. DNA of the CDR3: TGTGCCAGCAGCCAATCGGAGACCGGGGAGCTGTTTTTT. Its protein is CASSQSETGELFF.

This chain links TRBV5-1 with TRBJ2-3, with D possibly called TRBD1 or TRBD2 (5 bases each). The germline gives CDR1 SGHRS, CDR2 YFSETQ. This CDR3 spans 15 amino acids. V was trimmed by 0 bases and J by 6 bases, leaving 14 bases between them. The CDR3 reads CASSLEGTIRDTQYF. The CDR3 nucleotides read TGCGCCAGCAGCTTGGAAGGGACCATCCGGGATACGCAGTATTTT.

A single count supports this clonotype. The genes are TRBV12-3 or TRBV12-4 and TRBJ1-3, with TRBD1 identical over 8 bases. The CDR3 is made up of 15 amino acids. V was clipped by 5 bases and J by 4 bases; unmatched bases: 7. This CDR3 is CASSPRTGFGNTIYF. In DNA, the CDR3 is TGTGCCAGCAGTCCCCGGACAGGGTTCGGAAACACCATATATTTT.

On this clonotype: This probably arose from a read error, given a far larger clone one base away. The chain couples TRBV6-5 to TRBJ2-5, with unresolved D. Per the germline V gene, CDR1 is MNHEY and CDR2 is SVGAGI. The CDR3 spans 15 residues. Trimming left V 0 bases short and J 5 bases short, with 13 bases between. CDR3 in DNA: TGTGCCAGCAGTTACTCTGGGCAGGCAGACGAGACCCAGTACTTC. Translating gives CASSYSGQADETQYF.

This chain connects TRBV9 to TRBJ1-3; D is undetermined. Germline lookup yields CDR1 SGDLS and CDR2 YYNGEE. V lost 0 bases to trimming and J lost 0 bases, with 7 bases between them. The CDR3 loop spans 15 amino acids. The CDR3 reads CASSVEGNSGNTIYF. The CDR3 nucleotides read TGTGCCAGCAGCGTAGAGGGCAACTCTGGAAACACCATATATTTT.

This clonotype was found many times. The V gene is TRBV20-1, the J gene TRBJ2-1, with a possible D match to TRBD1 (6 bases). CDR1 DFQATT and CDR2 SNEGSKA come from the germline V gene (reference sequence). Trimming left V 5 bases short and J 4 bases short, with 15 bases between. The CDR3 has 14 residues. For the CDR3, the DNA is TGCAGTGCTCCGGACAGATTTCTATACAATGAGCAGTTCTTC. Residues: CSAPDRFLYNEQFF.

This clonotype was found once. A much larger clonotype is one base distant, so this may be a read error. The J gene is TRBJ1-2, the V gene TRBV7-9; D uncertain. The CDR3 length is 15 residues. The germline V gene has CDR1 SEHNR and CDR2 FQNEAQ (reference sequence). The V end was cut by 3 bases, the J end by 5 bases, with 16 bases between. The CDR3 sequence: CASSFIRKGAYGYTF. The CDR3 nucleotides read TGTGCCAGCAGCTTCATTAGGAAGGGCGCGTATGGCTACACCTTC.

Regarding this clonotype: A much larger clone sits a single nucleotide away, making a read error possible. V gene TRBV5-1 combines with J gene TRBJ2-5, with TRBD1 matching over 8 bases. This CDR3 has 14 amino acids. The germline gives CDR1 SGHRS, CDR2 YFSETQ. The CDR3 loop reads CASSLQGALETHYF. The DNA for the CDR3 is TGCGCCAGCAGCTTGCAGGGGGCTCTAGAGACCCACTACTTC.

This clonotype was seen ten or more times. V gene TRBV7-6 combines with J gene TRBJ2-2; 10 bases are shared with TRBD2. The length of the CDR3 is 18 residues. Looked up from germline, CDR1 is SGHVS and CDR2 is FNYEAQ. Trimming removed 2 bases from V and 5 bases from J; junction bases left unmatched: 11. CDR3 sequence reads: CASSLSLAGDTETGELFF. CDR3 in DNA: TGTGCCAGCAGCTTAAGCCTAGCGGGGGACACGGAGACCGGGGAGCTGTTTTTT.

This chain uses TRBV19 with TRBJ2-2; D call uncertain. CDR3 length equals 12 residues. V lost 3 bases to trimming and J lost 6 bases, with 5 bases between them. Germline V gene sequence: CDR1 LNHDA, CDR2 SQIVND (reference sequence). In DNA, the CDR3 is TGTGCCAGTAGTATGGTAGCCGGGGAGCTGTTTTTT. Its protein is CASSMVAGELFF. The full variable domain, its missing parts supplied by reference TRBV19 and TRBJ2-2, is DGGITQSPKYLFRKEGQNVTLSCEQNLNHDAMYWYRQDPGQGLRLIYYSQIVNDFQKGDIAEGYSVSREKKESFPLTVTSAQKNPTAFYLCASSMVAGELFFGEGSRLTVL.

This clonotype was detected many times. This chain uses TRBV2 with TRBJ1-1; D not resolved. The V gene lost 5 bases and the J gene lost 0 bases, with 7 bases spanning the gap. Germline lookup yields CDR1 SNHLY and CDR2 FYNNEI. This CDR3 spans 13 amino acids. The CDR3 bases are TGTGCCAGCAGTCTAACCATGAACACTGAAGCTTTCTTT. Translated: CASSLTMNTEAFF.

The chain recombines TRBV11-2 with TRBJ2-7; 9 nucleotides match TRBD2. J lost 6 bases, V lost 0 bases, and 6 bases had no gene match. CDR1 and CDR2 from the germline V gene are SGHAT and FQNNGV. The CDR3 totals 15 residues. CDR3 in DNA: TGTGCCAGCAGCTTAGAGCGGGGGGGCCTAGGCGAGCAGTACTTC. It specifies CASSLERGGLGEQYF.

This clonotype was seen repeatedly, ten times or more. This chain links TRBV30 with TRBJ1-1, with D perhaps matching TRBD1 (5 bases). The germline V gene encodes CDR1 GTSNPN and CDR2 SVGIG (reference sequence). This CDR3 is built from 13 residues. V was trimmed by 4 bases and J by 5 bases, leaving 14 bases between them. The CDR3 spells CAWTRGLGTEAFF. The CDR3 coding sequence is TGTGCCTGGACCCGGGGGTTAGGGACTGAAGCTTTCTTT.

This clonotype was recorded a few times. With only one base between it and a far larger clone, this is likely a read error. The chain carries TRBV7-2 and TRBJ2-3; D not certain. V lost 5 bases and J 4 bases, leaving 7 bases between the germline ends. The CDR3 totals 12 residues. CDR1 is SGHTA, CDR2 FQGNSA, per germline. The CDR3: CASSHNPDTQYF. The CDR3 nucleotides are TGTGCCAGCAGCCACAACCCAGATACGCAGTATTTT.

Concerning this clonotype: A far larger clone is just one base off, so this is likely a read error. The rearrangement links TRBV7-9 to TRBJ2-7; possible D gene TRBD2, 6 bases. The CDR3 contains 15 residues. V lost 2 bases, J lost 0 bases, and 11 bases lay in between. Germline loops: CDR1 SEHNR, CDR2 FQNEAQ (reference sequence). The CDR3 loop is CASSLLVGSSYEQYF. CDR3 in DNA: TGTGCCAGCAGCTTATTGGTCGGGAGCTCCTACGAGCAGTACTTC.

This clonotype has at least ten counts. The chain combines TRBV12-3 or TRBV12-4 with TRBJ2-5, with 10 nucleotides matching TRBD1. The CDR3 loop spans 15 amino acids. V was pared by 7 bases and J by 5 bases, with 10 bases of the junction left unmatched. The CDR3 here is CASTQTGTGEETQYF. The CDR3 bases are TGTGCCAGCACTCAAACCGGGACAGGGGAGGAGACCCAGTACTTC.

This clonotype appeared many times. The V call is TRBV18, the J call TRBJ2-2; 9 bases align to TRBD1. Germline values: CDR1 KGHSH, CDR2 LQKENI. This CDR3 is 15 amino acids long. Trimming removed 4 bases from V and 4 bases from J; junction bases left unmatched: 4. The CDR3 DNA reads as TGTGCCAGCTCACGTCCGGGACAGGGCACCGGGGAGCTGTTTTTT. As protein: CASSRPGQGTGELFF.

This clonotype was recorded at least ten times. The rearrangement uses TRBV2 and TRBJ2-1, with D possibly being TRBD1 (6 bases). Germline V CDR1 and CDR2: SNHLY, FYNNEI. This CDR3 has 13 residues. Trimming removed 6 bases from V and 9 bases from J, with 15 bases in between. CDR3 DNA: TGTGCCAGCAGGGGGGACAACTCCGCTGAGCAGTTCTTC. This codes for CASRGDNSAEQFF.

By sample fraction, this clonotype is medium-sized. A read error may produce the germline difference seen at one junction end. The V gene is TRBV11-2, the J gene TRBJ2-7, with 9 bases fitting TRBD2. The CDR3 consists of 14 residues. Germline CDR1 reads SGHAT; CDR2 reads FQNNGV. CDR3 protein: CASRLAGESYEQYF. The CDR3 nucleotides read TGTGCCAGCAGGTTAGCGGGAGAGTCCTACGAGCAGTACTTC.

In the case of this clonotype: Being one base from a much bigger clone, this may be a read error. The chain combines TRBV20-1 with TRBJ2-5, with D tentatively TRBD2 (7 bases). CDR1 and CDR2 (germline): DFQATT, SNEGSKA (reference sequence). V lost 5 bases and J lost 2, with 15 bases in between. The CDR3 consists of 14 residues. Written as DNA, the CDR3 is TGCAGTGCTGAGGGGGGGGGTTTGCAAGAGACCCAGTACTTC. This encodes CSAEGGGLQETQYF.

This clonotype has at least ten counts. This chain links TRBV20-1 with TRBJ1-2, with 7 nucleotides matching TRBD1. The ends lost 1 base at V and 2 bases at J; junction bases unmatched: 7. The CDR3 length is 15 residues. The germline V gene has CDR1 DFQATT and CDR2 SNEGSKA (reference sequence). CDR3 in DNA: TGCAGTGCTAGAGCCGGACAGGAGCTAAACTATGGCTACACCTTC. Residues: CSARAGQELNYGYTF.

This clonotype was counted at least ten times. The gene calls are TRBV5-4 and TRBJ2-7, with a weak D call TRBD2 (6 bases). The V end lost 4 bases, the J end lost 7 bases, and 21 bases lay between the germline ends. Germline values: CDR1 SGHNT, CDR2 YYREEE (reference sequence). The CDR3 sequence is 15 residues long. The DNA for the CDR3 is TGTGCCAGCAGCCCCCCGGGACTTACCGGGGGAGAGCAGTACTTC. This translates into CASSPPGLTGGEQYF.

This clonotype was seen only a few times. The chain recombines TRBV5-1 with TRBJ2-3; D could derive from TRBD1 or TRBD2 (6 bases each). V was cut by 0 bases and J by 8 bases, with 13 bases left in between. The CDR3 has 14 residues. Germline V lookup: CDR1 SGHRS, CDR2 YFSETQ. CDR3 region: CASSLAGAGGTQYF. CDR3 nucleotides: TGCGCCAGCAGCTTGGCGGGGGCAGGAGGTACGCAGTATTTT.

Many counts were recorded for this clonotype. The CDR3 coding sequence is TGTGCCAGCAGTGAAGGAGGCAGGCCCCAGGGCTACACCTTC. This translates into CASSEGGRPQGYTF. This chain joins TRBV6-1 and TRBJ1-2, with unresolved D. The CDR3 is made up of 14 amino acids. In germline, CDR1 is MNHNS, CDR2 SASEGT. V lost 1 base to trimming and J lost 8 bases, with 14 bases between them.

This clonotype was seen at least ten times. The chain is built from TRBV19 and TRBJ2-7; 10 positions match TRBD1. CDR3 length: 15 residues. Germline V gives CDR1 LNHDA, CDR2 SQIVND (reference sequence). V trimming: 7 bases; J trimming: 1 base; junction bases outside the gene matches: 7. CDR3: CASTLGQGSSYEQYF. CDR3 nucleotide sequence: TGTGCCAGTACGTTGGGACAGGGGAGTTCCTACGAGCAGTACTTC.

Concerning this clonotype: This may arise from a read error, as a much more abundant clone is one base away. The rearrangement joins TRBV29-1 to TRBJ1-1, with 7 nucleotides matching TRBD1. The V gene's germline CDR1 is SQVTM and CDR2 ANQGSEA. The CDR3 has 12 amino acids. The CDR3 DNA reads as TGCATCGTTGTAAGGGGGCGCGAAGAAGCTTTCTTT. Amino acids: CIVVRGREEAFF.

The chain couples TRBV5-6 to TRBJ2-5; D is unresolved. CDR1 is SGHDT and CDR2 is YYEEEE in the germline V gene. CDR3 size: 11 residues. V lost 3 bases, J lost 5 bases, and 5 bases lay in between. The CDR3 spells CASSSGETQYF. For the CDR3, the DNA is TGTGCCAGCAGCTCCGGGGAGACCCAGTACTTC. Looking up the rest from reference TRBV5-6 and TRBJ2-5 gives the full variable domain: DAGVTQSPTHLIKTRGQQVTLRCSPKSGHDTVSWYQQALGQGPQFIFQYYEEEERQRGNFPDRFSGHQFPNYSSELNVNALLLGDSALYLCASSSGETQYFGPGTRLLVL.

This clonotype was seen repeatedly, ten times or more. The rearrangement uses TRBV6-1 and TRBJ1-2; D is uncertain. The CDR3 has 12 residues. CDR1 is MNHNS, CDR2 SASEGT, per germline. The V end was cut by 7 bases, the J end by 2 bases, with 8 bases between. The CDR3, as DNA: TGTGCCAGCAACTTGGGAAACTATGGCTACACCTTC. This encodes CASNLGNYGYTF.

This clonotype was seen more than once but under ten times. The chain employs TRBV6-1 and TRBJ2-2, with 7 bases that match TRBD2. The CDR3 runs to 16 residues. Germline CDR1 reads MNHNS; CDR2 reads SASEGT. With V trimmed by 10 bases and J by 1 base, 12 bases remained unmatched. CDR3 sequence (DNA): TGTGCCACCTACAAGGGACTACTGAGGAACACCGGGGAGCTGTTTTTT. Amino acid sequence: CATYKGLLRNTGELFF.

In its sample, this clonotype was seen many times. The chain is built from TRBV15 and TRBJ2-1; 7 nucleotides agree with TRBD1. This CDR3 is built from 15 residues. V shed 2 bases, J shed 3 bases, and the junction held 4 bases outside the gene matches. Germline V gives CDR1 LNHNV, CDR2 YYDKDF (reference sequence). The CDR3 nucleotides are TGTGCCACCAGCAGAAAACGGGACAGCTACAATGAGCAGTTCTTC. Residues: CATSRKRDSYNEQFF.

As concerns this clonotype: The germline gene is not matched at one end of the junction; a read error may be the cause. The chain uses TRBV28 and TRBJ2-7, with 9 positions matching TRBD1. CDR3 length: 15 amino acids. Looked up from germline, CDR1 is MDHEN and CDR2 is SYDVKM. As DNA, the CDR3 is TGTGCCAGCACTTTAGCGACAGGGGGGGGGGGGGAGCAGTACTTC. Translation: CASTLATGGGGEQYF. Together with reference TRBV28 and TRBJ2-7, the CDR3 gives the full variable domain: DVKVTQSSRYLVKRTGEKVFLECVQDMDHENMFWYRQDPGLGLRLIYFSYDVKMKEKGDIPEGYSVSREKKERFSLILESASTNQTSMYLCASTLATGGGGEQYFGPGTRLTVT.